These 25 T cell receptor beta chains were sequenced from one sample in a study of shared clonotypes between healthy human individuals. Method: immunoSEQ multiplex PCR; TCRdb's copy keeps in-frame clones and lacks some. The sample holds some 2.1 million clones, roughly 94% seen once. Specimen: naive CD4+ T cells sorted from blood. This sample's subset: CD45RA+ positively selected. Receptors were obtained from a young man in good health.

The rearrangement links TRBV7-2 to TRBJ2-3; D remains ambiguous. The germline V and J ends were trimmed by 3 bases and 10 bases, with 20 bases remaining between them. There are 15 residues in the CDR3. Germline V gene lookup returns CDR1 SGHTA and CDR2 FQGNSA. CDR3 residues: CASSFHDPRLDAQYF. CDR3 sequence (DNA): TGTGCCAGCAGCTTCCACGACCCCCGGTTGGATGCGCAGTATTTT. Looking up the rest from reference TRBV7-2 and TRBJ2-3 gives the full variable domain: GAGVSQSPSNKVTEKGKDVELRCDPISGHTALYWYRQSLGQGLEFLIYFQGNSAPDKSGLPSDRFSAERTGGSVSTLTIQRTQQEDSAVYLCASSFHDPRLDAQYFGPGTRLTVL.

This clone occurred once. V gene TRBV5-1 combines with J gene TRBJ1-1; 8 bases are shared with TRBD1. Germline CDR1 and CDR2: SGHRS and YFSETQ. The CDR3 is made up of 13 amino acids. Trimming cost V 5 bases and J 4 bases; bases outside gene matches: 4. Here the CDR3 DNA reads TGCGCCAGCAGGTCAGGGGGCGTCACTGAAGCTTTCTTT. It encodes CASRSGGVTEAFF.

The rearrangement uses TRBV14 and TRBJ2-7; 9 nucleotides align to TRBD1. The germline V gene has CDR1 SGHDN and CDR2 FVKESK. With V trimmed by 4 bases and J by 2 bases, 9 bases remained unmatched. This CDR3 is built from 16 residues. The CDR3 is CASSRTLGTGPYEQYF. CDR3 coding DNA: TGTGCCAGCAGCCGTACGCTGGGGACAGGGCCCTACGAGCAGTACTTC.

The V gene is TRBV6-4, the J gene TRBJ2-5; the D gene is possibly TRBD1 (7 bases). The CDR3 spans 13 residues. V shed 3 bases and J shed 10 bases, with 15 bases lying between them. CDR1 MRHNA and CDR2 SNTAGT come from the germline V gene. The CDR3 DNA is TGTGCCAGCAGTGAAGACAGGGAGGTTTGCCAGTACTTC. This translates into CASSEDREVCQYF.

The chain combines TRBV5-1 with TRBJ2-7; 8 bases align to TRBD1. CDR3 length: 15 residues. The ends lost 3 bases at V and 2 bases at J; junction bases unmatched: 7. Germline V lookup: CDR1 SGHRS, CDR2 YFSETQ. CDR3 coding DNA: TGCGCCAGCAGCTGGGGACAGGAGCCTCCCTACGAGCAGTACTTC. Protein: CASSWGQEPPYEQYF.

This sequence joins TRBV30 and TRBJ1-6; D might be TRBD1 (5 bases). Germline CDR1 is GTSNPN and CDR2 is SVGIG (reference sequence). The CDR3 totals 18 residues. The V end was cut by 2 bases, the J end by 0 bases, with 17 bases between. Written as DNA, the CDR3 is TGTGCCTGGAGTCCTGGGACGGGACCTAACTCCTATAATTCACCCCTCCACTTT. Protein sequence: CAWSPGTGPNSYNSPLHF.

The chain couples TRBV28 to TRBJ1-2; 7 bases match TRBD1. Germline V CDR1 and CDR2: MDHEN, SYDVKM. This CDR3 is 17 amino acids long. V lost 1 base, J lost 4 bases, and 12 bases stayed unmatched. The CDR3 DNA is TGTGCCAGCAGTTTATATCTGAAGGGGACAGACTTCTATGGCTACACCTTC. Protein sequence: CASSLYLKGTDFYGYTF.

V gene TRBV10-2 combines with J gene TRBJ2-2; the D gene is possibly TRBD2 (5 bases). CDR1 and CDR2 (germline): WSHSY, SAAADI. CDR3 size: 14 residues. Trimming cost V 6 bases and J 0 bases, with 8 bases left between them. The DNA for the CDR3 is TGCGCCAGCAGAGGACTTACGAACACCGGGGAGCTGTTTTTT. Protein product: CASRGLTNTGELFF.

V gene TRBV19 combines with J gene TRBJ1-5, with TRBD1 identical over 8 bases. The V and J ends lost 1 base and 7 bases, in that order; junction bases with no gene match: 6. Germline values: CDR1 LNHDA, CDR2 SQIVND (reference sequence). There are 15 residues in the CDR3. The CDR3 DNA sequence: TGTGCCAGTAGTATAGGGCGCCAGGGGGCCCAGCCCCAGCATTTT. It specifies CASSIGRQGAQPQHF. The full variable domain, completed using reference TRBV19 and TRBJ1-5, is DGGITQSPKYLFRKEGQNVTLSCEQNLNHDAMYWYRQDPGQGLRLIYYSQIVNDFQKGDIAEGYSVSREKKESFPLTVTSAQKNPTAFYLCASSIGRQGAQPQHFGDGTRLSIL.

The chain links TRBV13 to TRBJ2-7, with D perhaps matching TRBD1 (6 bases). Trimming took off 1 base at V and 9 bases at J, with 13 bases between the two ends. CDR3 length equals 13 residues. Germline CDR1 PRHDT, CDR2 FYEKMQ (reference sequence). CDR3 nucleotide sequence: TGTGCCAGCAGCTTAGTCAGGACAGAGGGGCAGTACTTC. Protein sequence: CASSLVRTEGQYF.

This chain uses TRBV2 with TRBJ2-3, with a weak D call TRBD1 (6 bases). This CDR3 contains 14 residues. V lost 8 bases and J 0 bases, leaving 12 bases between the germline ends. From germline, CDR1 is SNHLY and CDR2 FYNNEI. CDR3 sequence (DNA): TGTGCCAGCGGCCGGGACAAGAGCACAGATACGCAGTATTTT. Translation gives CASGRDKSTDTQYF.

The V and J genes are TRBV5-1 and TRBJ2-3; 9 bases agree with TRBD1. In germline, CDR1 is SGHRS, CDR2 YFSETQ. The CDR3 extends over 15 amino acids. The V segment lost 4 bases and the J segment 4 bases; nucleotides outside the gene matches: 7. In DNA, the CDR3 is TGCGCCAGCAGCCCAGGGACAGGGAGTCCAGATACGCAGTATTTT. It encodes CASSPGTGSPDTQYF.

About this clone itself: Distinct nucleotide sequences in the sample also encode this CDR3. CDR3 sequence: CASSTTGSGNTIYF. In DNA, the CDR3 is TGTGCCAGCAGCACCACTGGGTCTGGAAACACCATATATTTT. The V gene is TRBV6-1, the J gene TRBJ1-3, with unresolved D. CDR3 length: 14 amino acids. Germline V CDR1 and CDR2: MNHNS, SASEGT. V lost 6 bases and J lost 1, with 10 bases in between.

This clone was counted once. At the DNA level, this CDR3 is encoded by other sequences in the same sample as well. The V call is TRBV18, the J call TRBJ2-7, with D uncertain. This CDR3 comprises 11 residues. Trimming removed 6 bases at V and 3 bases at J, with 6 bases between. Germline values: CDR1 KGHSH, CDR2 LQKENI. Here the CDR3 reads CASSPDYEQYF. The CDR3, as DNA: TGTGCCAGCTCCCCTGACTACGAGCAGTACTTC.

The chain is built from TRBV19 and TRBJ1-3, with D possibly TRBD1 on 5 matching bases. V lost 3 bases to trimming and J lost 4 bases, with 10 bases between them. The germline CDR1 and CDR2 sequences are LNHDA and SQIVND (reference sequence). The CDR3 extends over 14 amino acids. CDR3 residues: CASSIFGTGNTIYF. The CDR3 DNA reads TGTGCCAGTAGTATCTTCGGGACCGGAAACACCATATATTTT.

This clone has a single count. Other DNA sequences in this specimen translate into the identical CDR3. The chain combines TRBV29-1 with TRBJ2-7; tentatively, D is TRBD2 (6 bases). V was cut by 1 base and J by 1 base, with 8 bases left in between. This CDR3 has 13 amino acids. Germline loops: CDR1 SQVTM, CDR2 ANQGSEA. Written as DNA, the CDR3 is TGCAGCGTTGAAGGGGACTCTTCCTACGAGCAGTACTTC. Protein: CSVEGDSSYEQYF.

The chain carries TRBV7-2 and TRBJ1-4; no definite D call. The CDR3 is made up of 13 amino acids. The V gene's germline CDR1 is SGHTA and CDR2 FQGNSA. V lost 5 bases and J 8 bases, leaving 12 bases between the germline ends. DNA of the CDR3: TGTGCCAGCAGCGCGCGGGGTAAAGAAAAACTGTTTTTT. Residues: CASSARGKEKLFF.

The V call is TRBV5-4, the J call TRBJ2-3, with 7 bases that match TRBD1. The CDR3 extends over 14 amino acids. Germline V gene data show CDR1 as SGHNT and CDR2 as YYREEE (reference sequence). The junction had 2 bases not matched to a gene; V was cut back by 4 bases and J by 0 bases. CDR3 DNA: TGTGCCAGCAGCCCGACAGGGAGCACAGATACGCAGTATTTT. Amino acids: CASSPTGSTDTQYF.

The chain couples TRBV5-4 to TRBJ1-1; D unresolved. This CDR3 has 12 amino acids. The germline gives CDR1 SGHNT, CDR2 YYREEE (reference sequence). The V and J ends lost 0 bases and 7 bases respectively, with 7 bases between them. The CDR3 sequence is CASSLDSFEAFF. For the CDR3, the DNA is TGTGCCAGCAGCTTGGACAGTTTTGAAGCTTTCTTT.

This clone was found once. The chain has TRBV6-6 and TRBJ2-7; weak D call: TRBD1 (6 bases). The CDR3 runs to 15 residues. CDR1 and CDR2 from the germline V gene are MNHNY and SVGAGI (reference sequence). The ends were cut back, 5 bases at V and 3 bases at J, with 17 bases in the middle. The CDR3 spells CASSPPGTQHYEQYF. CDR3 coding DNA: TGTGCCAGCAGTCCCCCCGGGACACAACACTACGAGCAGTACTTC.

V is TRBV11-2 and J is TRBJ2-3; no definite D call. Germline-derived CDR1 and CDR2 are SGHAT and FQNNGV. Trimming took 0 bases from V and 4 from J, leaving 11 bases between them. This CDR3 has 15 amino acids. The CDR3 loop is CASSLEGFGPDTQYF. The CDR3 nucleotides read TGTGCCAGCAGCTTAGAGGGGTTTGGCCCAGATACGCAGTATTTT.

The gene calls are TRBV7-6 and TRBJ2-7, with 7 positions matching TRBD1. This CDR3 comprises 15 residues. The junction had 13 bases not matched to a gene; V was cut back by 6 bases and J by 5 bases. Germline V gives CDR1 SGHVS, CDR2 FNYEAQ. Here the CDR3 reads CASSLSQTGSNEQYF. For the CDR3, the DNA is TGTGCCAGCAGTTTAAGTCAGACAGGGTCTAACGAGCAGTACTTC.

Many counts were recorded for this clone. The chain combines TRBV21-1 with TRBJ1-1; TRBD1 is taken as the D call from the table, unchecked against the DNA. TRBV21-1 is annotated as a pseudogene. The CDR3 spans 14 residues. CDR3 DNA: TGTGCCAGCAAAGACAGGGGAAGGAACACTGAAGCTTTCTTT. Protein sequence: CASKDRGRNTEAFF.

The chain is built from TRBV10-3 and TRBJ2-2; TRBD2 is a possible D gene (5 bases). Trimming shortened V by 6 bases and J by 0 bases, and 14 bases separated the two germline ends. From germline, CDR1 is ENHRY and CDR2 SYGVKD. CDR3 length equals 16 residues. DNA for the CDR3: TGTGCCATCAGCCATGGGAGCGGCTCGAACACCGGGGAGCTGTTTTTT. Translating gives CAISHGSGSNTGELFF.

This chain uses TRBV11-2 with TRBJ2-7, with 8 bases matching TRBD2. V was clipped by 11 bases and J by 3 bases; unmatched bases: 12. Per germline, CDR1 SGHAT and CDR2 FQNNGV. The CDR3 sequence is 14 residues long. This chain's CDR3 is CACSSREGHYEQYF. CDR3 in DNA: TGTGCCTGCTCAAGTCGGGAGGGCCACTACGAGCAGTACTTC.